Only one count was recorded for the clone carrying this T cell receptor beta chain. After removal of 2 bases from V and 8 bases from J, the junction contained 8 bases not matched to a gene. The germline CDR1 and CDR2 sequences are LGHDT and YNNKEL (reference sequence). The CDR3 is made up of 15 amino acids. Donors ranged from about 6 to 95 years old and were healthy Caucasians in Russia. Per-sample yields of isolated PBMCs were at least 6.5 million. This sample was included in a study of blood T cells in healthy people across ages. A sample-barcoded 5' primer and a J-beta primer mix were used in a second PCR of roughly 7 to 11 cycles. TCRdb used MiXCR to reprocess the 5' RACE reads, holding one entry per CDR3 protein. The table records approximately 1,100,000 distinct CDR3 sequences, around 43% of them present only once.

Sequencing used blood. The chain recombines TRBV3-1 with TRBJ1-4; 7 positions agree with TRBD1. The sequence was collected from a woman between 55 and 75 years old in good health. The CDR3 loop reads CASSQRGTVREKLFF. In DNA, the CDR3 is TGTGCCAGCAGCCAAAGAGGGACAGTTAGAGAAAAACTGTTTTTT. The complete variable domain, with remaining parts taken from reference TRBV3-1 and TRBJ1-4, reads DTAVSQTPKYLVTQMGNDKSIKCEQNLGHDTMYWYKQDSKKFLKIMFSYNNKELIINETVPNRFSPKSPDKAHLNLHINSLELGDSAVYFCASSQRGTVREKLFFGSGTQLSVL.